What follows are 16 T cell receptor beta chains derived from one specimen sequenced in a study of metastatic and nonmetastatic thyroid tumors. TCRdb used MiXCR to call clones anew from the PCR reads. The sample lists 9,500 or so clones, 25% to 40% occurring once. Patients had received no treatment of any kind before thyroid surgery. What was sequenced was tumor tissue. Receptors were obtained from a female donor with papillary thyroid cancer or a benign thyroid nodule (not recorded which). Some clones in this sample may be carry-over from other donors' samples.

The V and J genes are TRBV7-8 and TRBJ2-7; no firm D call. Germline V gives CDR1 SGHVS, CDR2 FQNEAQ. The CDR3 totals 14 residues. The V gene lost 0 bases and the J gene lost 3 bases, with 9 bases spanning the gap. The DNA for the CDR3 is TGTGCCAGCAGCTTAGCGGGCACATTCTACGAGCAGTACTTC. Translating gives CASSLAGTFYEQYF.

The V gene is TRBV4-3, the J gene TRBJ2-6; the D is unclear. Trimming shortened V by 1 base and J by 0 bases, and 7 bases separated the two germline ends. Germline V CDR1 and CDR2: LGHNA, YSLEER. CDR3 length equals 16 residues. The CDR3 sequence: CASSQGRPSGANVLTF. The CDR3 region has the DNA TGCGCCAGCAGCCAAGGGCGGCCCTCTGGGGCCAACGTCCTGACTTTC.

This clone counts as medium-sized. The V call is TRBV6-1, the J call TRBJ1-1; D not resolved. Germline assignment: CDR1 MNHNS and CDR2 SASEGT. The ends were cut back, 4 bases at V and 0 bases at J, with 6 bases in the middle. The CDR3 consists of 13 residues. The CDR3 loop reads CASSVSVNTEAFF. For the CDR3, the DNA is TGTGCCAGCAGTGTATCGGTGAACACTGAAGCTTTCTTT.

This clone was seen a handful of times. The J gene is TRBJ2-1, the V gene TRBV6-2 or TRBV6-3, with TRBD2 identical over 7 bases. CDR1 is MNHEY and CDR2 is SVGEGT in the germline V gene. J gave up 8 bases and V 6 bases, and 13 bases lay outside the gene matches. The CDR3 runs 15 residues. CDR3 protein: CASSPGRRETDEQFF. CDR3 sequence (DNA): TGTGCCAGCAGCCCCGGACGGCGGGAGACTGATGAGCAGTTCTTC.

The chain joins TRBV6-1 to TRBJ2-5; possibly TRBD2 for D (6 bases). The V end lost 10 bases, the J end lost 3 bases, and 21 bases lay between the germline ends. Germline loops: CDR1 MNHNS, CDR2 SASEGT. The CDR3 covers 15 residues. CDR3 sequence reads: CATINNGSREETQYF. CDR3 DNA: TGTGCCACAATAAATAACGGGAGCAGGGAAGAGACCCAGTACTTC.

This chain uses TRBV7-9 with TRBJ1-6, with D hard to call. This CDR3 is built from 11 residues. V lost 1 base and J 13 bases, leaving 5 bases between the germline ends. CDR1 and CDR2 from the germline V gene are SEHNR and FQNEAQ (reference sequence). The CDR3 reads CASSLVGPLHF. For the CDR3, the DNA is TGTGCCAGCAGCTTAGTTGGTCCCCTCCACTTT.

The chain carries TRBV19 and TRBJ2-7; a possible D gene is TRBD2 (5 bases). Trimming removed 9 bases from V and 3 bases from J, with 15 bases in between. From germline, CDR1 is LNHDA and CDR2 SQIVND (reference sequence). The CDR3 has 13 residues. CDR3 coding DNA: TGTGCCAGAGGAGGCGCGACCAACTACGAGCAGTACGTC. It is translated as CARGGATNYEQYV.

The CDR3 spells CASTPRDTDTQYF. CDR3 sequence (DNA): TGTGCCAGCACCCCCCGGGACACAGATACGCAGTATTTT. The chain carries TRBV9 and TRBJ2-3, with D perhaps TRBD2 (5 bases). The CDR3 length is 13 residues. V was trimmed by 6 bases and J by 2 bases, leaving 10 bases between them. The germline CDR1 and CDR2 sequences are SGDLS and YYNGEE. Full variable domain (missing parts from reference TRBV9 and TRBJ2-3): DSGVTQTPKHLITATGQRVTLRCSPRSGDLSVYWYQQSLDQGLQFLIQYYNGEERAKGNILERFSAQQFPDLHSELNLSSLELGDSALYFCASTPRDTDTQYFGPGTRLTVL.

By share, this clone counts as medium-sized. The V gene is TRBV12-3 or TRBV12-4, the J gene TRBJ2-7; 12 bases are a match to TRBD1. This CDR3 is 15 amino acids long. V lost 6 bases and J lost 2; bases outside the gene matches: 5. The CDR3 DNA is TGTGCCAGCAGCCCGGGACAGGGGGCCGCCTACGAGCAGTACTTC. Translated: CASSPGQGAAYEQYF.

Concerning this clone itself: Germline and junction disagree at one end, which may indicate a read error. The CDR3 nucleotides are TGCGCCAGCATCCAAGACGGAGTGGGAGGGGACTACGAGCAGTACTTC. Residues: CASIQDGVGGDYEQYF. The chain couples TRBV4-1 to TRBJ2-7; 7 bases are a match to TRBD2. The CDR3 extends over 16 amino acids. Germline-derived CDR1 and CDR2 are MGHRA and YSYEKL.

In this sample, this clone turned up a few times. The gene calls are TRBV6-1 and TRBJ2-1; D possibly corresponds to TRBD2 (5 bases). Between the trimmed V and J ends, which lost 6 bases and 14 bases, there was a span of 17 bases. Germline V gene data show CDR1 as MNHNS and CDR2 as SASEGT. The CDR3 is made up of 12 amino acids. The CDR3 protein is CASSPEQAREFF. CDR3 in DNA: TGTGCCAGCAGCCCCGAACAAGCGAGGGAGTTCTTC.

This clone was picked up a small number of times. This sequence joins TRBV6-4 and TRBJ2-1; D is ambiguous. Trimming shortened V by 7 bases and J by 4 bases, and 17 bases separated the two germline ends. The germline gives CDR1 MRHNA, CDR2 SNTAGT. The length of the CDR3 is 15 residues. The CDR3 DNA follows: TGTGCCAGCATCCTCTTGGTGGTCACGTACAATGAGCAGTTCTTC. It translates to CASILLVVTYNEQFF.

The V gene is TRBV30, the J gene TRBJ1-1; no firm D call. This CDR3 has 9 amino acids. V lost 1 base and J 8 bases, leaving 2 bases between the germline ends. Germline values: CDR1 GTSNPN, CDR2 SVGIG (reference sequence). The chain's CDR3 is CAWSAEAFF. CDR3 in DNA: TGTGCCTGGAGTGCGGAAGCTTTCTTT.

This clone was picked up many times. J is TRBJ2-1 and V is TRBV9; D remains unclear. Germline CDR1 SGDLS, CDR2 YYNGEE. Deletions cut 4 bases from V and 5 bases from J, with 10 bases between. This CDR3 has 13 residues. The CDR3 region has the DNA TGTGCCAGCAGCATACCGCCAAACAATGAGCAGTTCTTC. This gives the protein CASSIPPNNEQFF.

By proportion, this clone is medium-sized. CDR3 in DNA: TGCGCCAGCAGCCACCCCGGGGGAGGGTCGGAGACCCAGTACTTC. Translation gives CASSHPGGGSETQYF. The genes are TRBV4-1 and TRBJ2-5; TRBD2 matches at 7 bases. J gave up 5 bases and V 3 bases, and 9 bases lay outside the gene matches. The CDR3 consists of 15 residues. CDR1 and CDR2 (germline): MGHRA, YSYEKL.

This sequence joins TRBV19 and TRBJ2-3; possible D gene TRBD2, 5 bases. The CDR3 covers 15 residues. Trimming took 6 bases from V and 4 from J, leaving 17 bases between them. Germline V gene lookup returns CDR1 LNHDA and CDR2 SQIVND (reference sequence). The CDR3 nucleotides read TGTGCCAGTAGCCTCGCGTCGGCTAGCTCAGATACGCAGTATTTT. Translating it yields CASSLASASSDTQYF. The full variable domain, rest sourced from reference TRBV19 and TRBJ2-3, is DGGITQSPKYLFRKEGQNVTLSCEQNLNHDAMYWYRQDPGQGLRLIYYSQIVNDFQKGDIAEGYSVSREKKESFPLTVTSAQKNPTAFYLCASSLASASSDTQYFGPGTRLTVL.